Listed below are T cell receptor beta chains from one sample, sequenced in a study of T-cell reconstitution after alpha-beta-depleted transplantation in children. TCRdb reanalysed the PCR reads using MiXCR and keeps one entry per CDR3 protein. The table records 530,000 or so distinct CDR3 sequences, 27% of them present only once. The sample here was PBMCs, taken before TCRalphabeta/CD19-depleted stem cell transplant. These receptors all stem from a boy under two years old with Wiskott-Aldrich syndrome, due to receive a stem cell transplant. CDR3s leave out the opening cysteine and the closing phenylalanine or tryptophan. Expanded clones get a size class; other rows say once, few or many, or leave the size out.

CDR3 protein: ASSDERSDTQY
V gene: TRBV6-1
J gene: TRBJ2-3
clone size: few

CDR3 protein: ASSVVPLGWGYNEQF
V gene: TRBV9
J gene: TRBJ2-1
clone size: few

CDR3 protein: ASSENLPGQFSYEQY
V gene: TRBV2
J gene: TRBJ2-7
clone size: NA

CDR3 protein: AIAGTQPGEQF
V gene: TRBV10-3
J gene: TRBJ2-1
clone size: NA

CDR3 protein: ASSLEGHSNEQY
V gene: TRBV12-3/TRBV12-4
J gene: TRBJ2-7
clone size: few

CDR3 protein: AISLSGTVSYEQY
V gene: TRBV10-3
J gene: TRBJ2-7
clone size: NA

CDR3 protein: ASSLYSDSYNEQF
V gene: TRBV5-1
J gene: TRBJ2-1
clone size: NA

CDR3 protein: ASSLPGTVETEAF
V gene: TRBV19
J gene: TRBJ1-1
clone size: NA

CDR3 protein: ASSFGSGRYNEQF
V gene: TRBV5-1
J gene: TRBJ2-1
clone size: NA

CDR3 protein: SARDQASGRAFETQY
V gene: TRBV20-1
J gene: TRBJ2-5
clone size: few

CDR3 protein: ASSLAGTGVNEQF
V gene: TRBV5-1
J gene: TRBJ2-1
clone size: once

CDR3 protein: ATSDPTTGETRVF
V gene: TRBV24-1
J gene: TRBJ2-1
clone size: NA

CDR3 protein: ATDSGRVNEQF
V gene: TRBV10-3
J gene: TRBJ2-1
clone size: NA

CDR3 protein: SARDGQNEQF
V gene: TRBV20-1
J gene: TRBJ2-1
clone size: NA

CDR3 protein: ASSQVRAGVLIYEQY
V gene: TRBV3-1
J gene: TRBJ2-7
clone size: NA

CDR3 protein: ASSVAGPRALEQY
V gene: TRBV6-1
J gene: TRBJ2-7
clone size: few

CDR3 protein: SARVQGSRYNEQF
V gene: TRBV20-1
J gene: TRBJ2-1
clone size: NA

CDR3 protein: ASRDPGLAANTGELF
V gene: TRBV12-3/TRBV12-4
J gene: TRBJ2-2
clone size: few

CDR3 protein: ASSFYRRNRYFYEQY
V gene: TRBV7-9
J gene: TRBJ2-7
clone size: NA

CDR3 protein: SARDQTGPTDTQY
V gene: TRBV20-1
J gene: TRBJ2-3
clone size: NA

CDR3 protein: ASSNRGTGVGGYT
V gene: TRBV27
J gene: TRBJ1-2
clone size: NA

CDR3 protein: ASSSALPETQY
V gene: TRBV12-3/TRBV12-4
J gene: TRBJ2-5
clone size: few